This T cell receptor beta chain appears in the sequencing data of a study of neoadjuvant anti-PD-1 for oral cavity cancer. Study information: Before surgery, most patients got three to four biweekly 3 mg/kg nivolumab doses.

Time point reported: after neoadjuvant nivolumab, at surgical resection. Clones were sequenced by immunoSEQ multiplex PCR, and TCRdb holds only the in-frame ones, with some missing. The repertoire holds approximately 43,000 clones, with around 79% as singletons. V was clipped by 0 bases and J by 0 bases, with 13 bases between them. Germline V gene sequence: CDR1 SGDLS, CDR2 YYNGEE. The CDR3 has 17 residues. The chain couples TRBV9 to TRBJ1-3; D is uncertain. This sequence was found in a person aged 35-79 years with oral cavity squamous cell carcinoma. Material: PBMCs, obtained after nivolumab (anti-PD-1) treatment. The CDR3 loop reads CASSVEAGKLSGNTIYF. Written as DNA, the CDR3 is TGTGCCAGCAGCGTAGAGGCCGGGAAACTCTCTGGAAACACCATATATTTT. Using reference TRBV9 and TRBJ1-3 for the parts outside the CDR3, the full variable domain is DSGVTQTPKHLITATGQRVTLRCSPRSGDLSVYWYQQSLDQGLQFLIQYYNGEERAKGNILERFSAQQFPDLHSELNLSSLELGDSALYFCASSVEAGKLSGNTIYFGEGSWLTVV.